The 21 T cell receptor beta chains in this list originate from one sample, sequenced in a study of CD8 T cells in Susac syndrome. Random-hexamer reverse transcription was applied to roughly 0.45 to 1 ug RNA. TCRdb used MiXCR to reprocess the immunoSEQ multiplex PCR reads, holding one entry per CDR3 protein. This sample yields about 140,000 distinct CDR3 sequences, of which around 93% are seen a single time; roughly 0.17% belongs to the top ten. Sequencing input: CD8+ T cells from PBMCs. The receptors were sampled from a human donor with Susac syndrome.

V is TRBV4-1 and J is TRBJ2-5, with no clear D. In germline, CDR1 is MGHRA, CDR2 YSYEKL. The length of the CDR3 is 15 residues. V was shortened by 0 bases and J by 3 bases, with 11 bases between the two germline ends. This chain's CDR3 is CASSQEWVPKETQYF. The CDR3 DNA is TGCGCCAGCAGCCAAGAGTGGGTCCCCAAAGAGACCCAGTACTTC.

The chain uses TRBV5-4 and TRBJ2-3; 10 bases map to TRBD2. V was pared by 3 bases and J by 1 base, with 5 bases of the junction left unmatched. This CDR3 has 16 amino acids. The germline V gene encodes CDR1 SGHNT and CDR2 YYREEE (reference sequence). As DNA, the CDR3 is TGTGCCAGCAGCTATTCCGGGACTAGCGGCACAGATACGCAGTATTTT. Its translation: CASSYSGTSGTDTQYF.

The CDR3 DNA follows: TGTGCCAGCACCCCTTTCGGGAACCAAGAGACCCAGTACTTC. Translated, it gives CASTPFGNQETQYF. The chain joins TRBV6-6 to TRBJ2-5, with a weak D call TRBD2 (5 bases). V dropped 7 bases and J dropped 0 bases, with 12 bases sitting between them. This CDR3 spans 14 amino acids. CDR1 is MNHNY, CDR2 SVGAGI, per germline (reference sequence).

This clonotype came up once. The chain employs TRBV2 and TRBJ1-1, with D possibly matching TRBD1 (6 bases). CDR3 length equals 13 residues. CDR1 SNHLY and CDR2 FYNNEI come from the germline V gene. Trimming removed 6 bases at V and 0 bases at J, with 8 bases between. The CDR3 DNA is TGTGCCAGCAGGGACAGCCTGAACACTGAAGCTTTCTTT. It specifies CASRDSLNTEAFF.

The chain has TRBV6-1 and TRBJ2-1, with D unclear. The CDR3 is made up of 10 amino acids. Trimming removed 7 bases from V and 2 bases from J, with 0 bases in between. Germline CDR1 is MNHNS and CDR2 is SASEGT. DNA for the CDR3: TGTGCCAGCACCTACAATGAGCAGTTCTTC. It encodes CASTYNEQFF.

The chain links TRBV5-1 to TRBJ2-7; TRBD2 matches at 7 bases. Germline CDR1 reads SGHRS; CDR2 reads YFSETQ. The CDR3 is made up of 13 amino acids. With V trimmed by 8 bases and J by 4 bases, 9 bases remained unmatched. CDR3: CASGREFEYEQYF. CDR3 coding DNA: TGCGCCAGTGGGCGGGAGTTCGAGTACGAGCAGTACTTC.

The chain carries TRBV9 and TRBJ2-3; TRBD2 agrees at 7 bases. Trimming cost V 3 bases and J 2 bases; bases outside gene matches: 6. The CDR3 runs to 15 residues. CDR1 and CDR2 (germline): SGDLS, YYNGEE. CDR3: CASSGSSGFTDTQYF. The DNA of the CDR3 is TGTGCCAGCAGCGGGTCTAGCGGATTCACAGATACGCAGTATTTT. Combining the CDR3 with reference TRBV9 and TRBJ2-3 gives the whole variable domain DSGVTQTPKHLITATGQRVTLRCSPRSGDLSVYWYQQSLDQGLQFLIQYYNGEERAKGNILERFSAQQFPDLHSELNLSSLELGDSALYFCASSGSSGFTDTQYFGPGTRLTVL.

The chain has TRBV12-3 or TRBV12-4 and TRBJ2-1; D uncertain. Trimming stripped 3 bases from V and 7 bases from J, with 19 bases between. CDR3 length: 16 residues. The CDR3 nucleotides read TGTGCCAGCAGTTTTGCCCAGGATGCTCCTGGGAATGAGCAGTTCTTC. Translated, it gives CASSFAQDAPGNEQFF.

This clonotype has only one observation. This chain joins TRBV6-2 or TRBV6-3 and TRBJ2-1; no reliable D call. The CDR3 runs 13 residues. V was clipped by 3 bases and J by 6 bases, with 9 bases between them. Germline V lookup: CDR1 MNHEY, CDR2 SVGEGT. The CDR3 bases are TGTGCCAGCAGTTATAAACTAATCAATGAGCAGTTCTTC. It specifies CASSYKLINEQFF.

The chain links TRBV7-2 to TRBJ2-7, with 7 bases identical to TRBD1. The CDR3 covers 17 residues. V shed 6 bases, J shed 0 bases, and the junction held 14 bases outside the gene matches. CDR1 SGHTA and CDR2 FQGNSA come from the germline V gene. Written as DNA, the CDR3 is TGTGCCAGCAGAAGAGACAGGGCAGAGGGGTTCTCCTACGAGCAGTACTTC. Its protein product is CASRRDRAEGFSYEQYF.

CDR3 sequence reads: CASSVRGDEQFF. The CDR3 bases are TGTGCCAGCAGCGTCAGAGGGGATGAGCAGTTCTTC. The gene calls are TRBV9 and TRBJ2-1; either TRBD1 or TRBD2 may fit D (5 bases each). This CDR3 contains 12 residues. In germline, CDR1 is SGDLS, CDR2 YYNGEE. Trimming removed 2 bases from V and 8 bases from J, with 8 bases in between.

This clonotype was seen once. CDR3 bases: TGCGCCAGCAGCCAAGATTGGTCGGACGGTGGCTACACCTTC. It yields the protein CASSQDWSDGGYTF. The V and J genes are TRBV4-1 and TRBJ1-2; no definite D call. The V end was cut by 0 bases, the J end by 7 bases, with 12 bases between. Germline CDR1 and CDR2: MGHRA and YSYEKL. The CDR3 extends over 14 amino acids.

The V and J genes are TRBV15 and TRBJ1-2; D remains unclear. This CDR3 is built from 13 residues. Germline V gives CDR1 LNHNV, CDR2 YYDKDF (reference sequence). The V gene lost 5 bases and the J gene lost 4 bases, with 11 bases spanning the gap. CDR3 nucleotide sequence: TGTGCCACCAGCCCCGCAGGAGGCTATGGCTACACCTTC. The encoded protein is CATSPAGGYGYTF.

The V and J genes are TRBV28 and TRBJ2-1; D not resolved. The CDR3 sequence is 15 residues long. Germline-derived CDR1 and CDR2 are MDHEN and SYDVKM. The V and J ends lost 5 bases and 4 bases respectively, with 15 bases between them. CDR3 protein: CASSDTPEIYNEQFF. The DNA for the CDR3 is TGTGCCAGCAGTGACACACCGGAGATTTACAATGAGCAGTTCTTC.

V and J are TRBV20-1 and TRBJ2-2; TRBD2 is a possible D gene (6 bases). Trimming stripped 6 bases from V and 2 bases from J, with 10 bases between. This CDR3 region has 13 residues. From germline, CDR1 is DFQATT and CDR2 SNEGSKA (reference sequence). CDR3: CSARTTNTGELFF. The CDR3 region has the DNA TGCAGTGCGCGGACTACAAACACCGGGGAGCTGTTTTTT.

CDR3 protein: CASSHPARGKGYTF. CDR3 nucleotide sequence: TGCGCCAGCAGCCACCCCGCCAGGGGGAAGGGCTACACCTTC. The chain links TRBV4-1 to TRBJ1-2; TRBD1 agrees at 7 bases. There are 14 residues in the CDR3. The J segment lost 8 bases and the V segment lost 3 bases, leaving 9 bases of the junction unmatched. Germline CDR1 is MGHRA and CDR2 is YSYEKL.

The rearrangement uses TRBV9 and TRBJ2-3; TRBD1 is a possible D gene (6 bases). From germline, CDR1 is SGDLS and CDR2 YYNGEE. V lost 0 bases and J 2 bases, leaving 10 bases between the germline ends. The CDR3 consists of 15 residues. The CDR3 DNA reads as TGTGCCAGCAGCGTAGGGACAGCCATCACAGATACGCAGTATTTT. Encoded protein: CASSVGTAITDTQYF.

The rearrangement joins TRBV9 to TRBJ2-2; 8 bases agree with TRBD1. After removal of 0 bases from V and 6 bases from J, the junction contained 10 bases not matched to a gene. Germline lookup yields CDR1 SGDLS and CDR2 YYNGEE. This CDR3 comprises 17 residues. CDR3: CASSVDGQGALAGELFF. The CDR3, as DNA: TGTGCCAGCAGCGTAGACGGCCAGGGGGCGCTCGCCGGGGAGCTGTTTTTT. Drawing the rest from reference TRBV9 and TRBJ2-2, the complete variable domain is DSGVTQTPKHLITATGQRVTLRCSPRSGDLSVYWYQQSLDQGLQFLIQYYNGEERAKGNILERFSAQQFPDLHSELNLSSLELGDSALYFCASSVDGQGALAGELFFGEGSRLTVL.

The chain couples TRBV10-3 to TRBJ1-1, with 8 bases identical to TRBD1. Germline CDR1 is ENHRY and CDR2 is SYGVKD. The junction had 8 bases not matched to a gene; V was cut back by 1 base and J by 7 bases. The length of the CDR3 is 15 residues. This chain's CDR3 is CAISEYKGQGDEAFF. Here the CDR3 DNA reads TGTGCCATCAGTGAGTACAAAGGACAGGGAGATGAAGCTTTCTTT.

The chain is built from TRBV12-3 or TRBV12-4 and TRBJ2-1; no clear D. The CDR3 sequence is 15 residues long. Trimming removed 4 bases from V and 2 bases from J, with 12 bases in between. In DNA form, the CDR3 reads TGTGCCAGCAGTTCTTCTGGTGACCCCTACAATGAGCAGTTCTTC. As protein: CASSSSGDPYNEQFF.

V usage is TRBV7-6 and J usage is TRBJ2-6, with a tentative D call TRBD2 (5 bases). V lost 4 bases and J lost 2, with 9 bases in between. CDR3 length equals 15 residues. Germline values: CDR1 SGHVS, CDR2 FNYEAQ. In DNA, the CDR3 is TGTGCCAGCAGCTCCGCCGGGACTGGGGCCAACGTCCTGACTTTC. Translated, it gives CASSSAGTGANVLTF.